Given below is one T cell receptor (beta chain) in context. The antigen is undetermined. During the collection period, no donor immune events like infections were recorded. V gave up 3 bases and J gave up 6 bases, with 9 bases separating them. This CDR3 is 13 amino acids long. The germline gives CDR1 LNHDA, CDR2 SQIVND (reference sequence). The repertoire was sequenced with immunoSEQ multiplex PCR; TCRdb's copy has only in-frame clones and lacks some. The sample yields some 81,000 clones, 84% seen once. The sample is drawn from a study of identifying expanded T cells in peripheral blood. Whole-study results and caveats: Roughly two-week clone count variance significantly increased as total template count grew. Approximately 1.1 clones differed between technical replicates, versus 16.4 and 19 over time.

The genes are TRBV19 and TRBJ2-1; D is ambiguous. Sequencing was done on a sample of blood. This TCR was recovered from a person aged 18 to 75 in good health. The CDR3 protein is CASSINPLNEQFF. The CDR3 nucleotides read TGTGCCAGTAGTATCAACCCTCTCAATGAGCAGTTCTTC.